Following are 9 T cell receptor beta chains from one sample sequenced in a study of CD8+CD57+ T cells in acquired aplastic anemia. Profiling of TCR beta VDJ combinations and CDR3 sequences used genomic DNA as template. In TCRdb, the reads were re-called with MiXCR into one record per CDR3 protein. The data show 150,000 or so distinct CDR3 sequences, over 50% seen once. By flow cytometry, patients selected for sequencing had shown an expansion of CD8+CD57+ cells. Specimen: sorted CD4+, CD8+, or CD8+CD57+ T cells (not recorded which) from PBMCs. These TCRs come from a human donor with aplastic anemia.

On this clonotype itself: A much bigger clone sits one base away, suggesting this may be a read error. The rearrangement links TRBV10-3 to TRBJ2-1; D may be TRBD2 (5 bases). The CDR3 runs to 12 residues. Germline CDR1 ENHRY, CDR2 SYGVKD. CDR3 bases: TGTGCCATCAGTGAGCCGGGGAATGAGCAGTCCTTC. This codes for CAISEPGNEQSF.

This clonotype appeared many times. The CDR3 DNA is TGTGCCAGCAGCTCCGGGGGTGAGGACGAGCAGTACTTC. It encodes CASSSGGEDEQYF. The chain couples TRBV13 to TRBJ2-7; possibly TRBD2 for D (6 bases). The germline gives CDR1 PRHDT, CDR2 FYEKMQ (reference sequence). Trimming stripped 4 bases from V and 5 bases from J, with 12 bases between. The CDR3 covers 13 residues.

This clonotype was detected only a few times. CDR3 sequence reads: CSGMGPLNTEAFF. The CDR3 nucleotides are TGCAGCGGGATGGGACCGCTGAACACTGAAGCTTTCTTT. The gene calls are TRBV29-1 and TRBJ1-1; perhaps TRBD1 as D (5 bases). Germline V CDR1 and CDR2: SQVTM, ANQGSEA. Trimming stripped 7 bases from V and 0 bases from J, with 12 bases between. This CDR3 region has 13 residues.

The rearrangement links TRBV10-3 to TRBJ2-1; 14 bases map to TRBD2. The CDR3 is 15 amino acids. J was trimmed by 7 bases and V by 2 bases; bases with no gene match: 1. Germline V CDR1 and CDR2: ENHRY, SYGVKD. The DNA of the CDR3 is TGTGCCATCAGTGAGGGGACTAGCGGGGGTAATGAGCAGTTCTTC. Its translation is CAISEGTSGGNEQFF.

On this clonotype: Being one base from a much bigger clone, this may be a read error. The chain uses TRBV12-3 or TRBV12-4 and TRBJ2-5, with 7 bases fitting TRBD2. The CDR3 is 16 residues long. V lost 1 base, J lost 4 bases, and 9 bases stayed unmatched. The CDR3 DNA reads as TGTGCCAGCAGTTTAGGACCAGCGGGGCGGGGAGAGACCCAGTACTTC. It specifies CASSLGPAGRGETQYF.

This chain joins TRBV10-2 and TRBJ2-7, with TRBD2 matching over 9 bases. CDR1 is WSHSY, CDR2 SAAADI, per germline. Trimming took 8 bases from V and 2 from J; bases not matched to a gene: 4. CDR3 length: 13 residues. The CDR3 coding sequence is TGCGCCAGCGAGGCTAGCGGGACCTACGAGCAGTACTTC. This translates into CASEASGTYEQYF.

This clonotype appeared many times. The J gene is TRBJ2-1, the V gene TRBV7-9; the D gene is possibly TRBD2 (5 bases). CDR1 is SEHNR, CDR2 FQNEAQ, per germline (reference sequence). V lost 7 bases and J 6 bases, leaving 16 bases between the germline ends. The CDR3 sequence is 14 residues long. The CDR3 protein is CASKDGGAGNEQFF. CDR3 in DNA: TGTGCCAGCAAAGACGGAGGCGCAGGCAATGAGCAGTTCTTC.

The V call is TRBV2, the J call TRBJ2-7, with D unresolved. CDR3 length: 14 residues. The V end was cut by 6 bases, the J end by 0 bases, with 12 bases between. Germline CDR1 and CDR2: SNHLY and FYNNEI. The CDR3 DNA sequence: TGTGCCAGCAGCTTTGCGAGGAGCTCCTACGAGCAGTACTTC. Its protein is CASSFARSSYEQYF. Filled out from reference TRBV2 and TRBJ2-7, the complete variable domain reads EPEVTQTPSHQVTQMGQEVILRCVPISNHLYFYWYRQILGQKVEFLVSFYNNEISEKSEIFDDQFSVERPDGSNFTLKIRSTKLEDSAMYFCASSFARSSYEQYFGPGTRLTVT.

V gene TRBV19 combines with J gene TRBJ2-5; 7 nucleotides line up with TRBD2. V shed 3 bases and J 5 bases; nucleotides not matched to a gene: 9. The CDR3 sequence is 15 residues long. Germline CDR1 reads LNHDA; CDR2 reads SQIVND (reference sequence). The CDR3 region is CASSMGGEVGETQYF. CDR3 bases: TGTGCCAGTAGTATGGGAGGGGAGGTCGGGGAGACCCAGTACTTC.